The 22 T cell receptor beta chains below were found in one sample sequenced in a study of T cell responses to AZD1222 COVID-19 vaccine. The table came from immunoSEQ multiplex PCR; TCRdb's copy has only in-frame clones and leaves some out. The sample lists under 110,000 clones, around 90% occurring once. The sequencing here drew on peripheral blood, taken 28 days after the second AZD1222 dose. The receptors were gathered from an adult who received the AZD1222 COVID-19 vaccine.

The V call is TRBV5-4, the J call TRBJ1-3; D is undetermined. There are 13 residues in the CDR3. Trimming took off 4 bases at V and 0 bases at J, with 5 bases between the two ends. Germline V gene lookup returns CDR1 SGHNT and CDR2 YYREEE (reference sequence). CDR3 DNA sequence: TGTGCCAGCAGCGGGCCCTCTGGAAACACCATATATTTT. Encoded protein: CASSGPSGNTIYF.

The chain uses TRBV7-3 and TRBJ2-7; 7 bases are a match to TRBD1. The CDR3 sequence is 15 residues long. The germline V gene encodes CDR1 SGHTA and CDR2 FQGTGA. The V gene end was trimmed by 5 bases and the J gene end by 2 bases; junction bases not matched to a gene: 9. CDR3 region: CASSPAGTETYEQYF. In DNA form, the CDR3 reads TGTGCCAGCAGCCCAGCCGGGACAGAAACCTACGAGCAGTACTTC.

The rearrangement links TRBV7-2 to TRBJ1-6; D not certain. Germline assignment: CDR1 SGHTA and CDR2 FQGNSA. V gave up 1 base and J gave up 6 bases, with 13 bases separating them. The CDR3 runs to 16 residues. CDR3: CASSLDSVLGNSPLHF. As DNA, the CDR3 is TGTGCCAGCAGCTTAGACTCGGTTCTCGGTAATTCACCCCTCCACTTT.

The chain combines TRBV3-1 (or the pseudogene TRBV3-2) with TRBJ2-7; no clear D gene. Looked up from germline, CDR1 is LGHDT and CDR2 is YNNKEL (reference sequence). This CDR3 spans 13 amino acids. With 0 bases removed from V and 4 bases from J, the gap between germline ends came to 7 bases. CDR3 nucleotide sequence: TGTGCCAGCAGCCAAGAGTGGAGTTACGAGCAGTACTTC. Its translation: CASSQEWSYEQYF.

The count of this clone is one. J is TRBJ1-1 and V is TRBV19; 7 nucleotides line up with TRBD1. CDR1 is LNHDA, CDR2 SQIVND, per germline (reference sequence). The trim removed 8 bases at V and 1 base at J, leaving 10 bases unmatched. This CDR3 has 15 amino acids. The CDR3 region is CASLVTGTENTEAFF. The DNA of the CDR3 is TGTGCCAGTTTAGTGACAGGGACGGAGAACACTGAAGCTTTCTTT.

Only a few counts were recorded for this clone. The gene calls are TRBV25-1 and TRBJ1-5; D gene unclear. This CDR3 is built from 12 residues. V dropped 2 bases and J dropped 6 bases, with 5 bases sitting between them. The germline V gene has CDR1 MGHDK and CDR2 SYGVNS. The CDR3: CASSEEGQPQHF. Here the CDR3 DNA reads TGTGCCAGCAGTGAAGAAGGTCAGCCCCAGCATTTT.

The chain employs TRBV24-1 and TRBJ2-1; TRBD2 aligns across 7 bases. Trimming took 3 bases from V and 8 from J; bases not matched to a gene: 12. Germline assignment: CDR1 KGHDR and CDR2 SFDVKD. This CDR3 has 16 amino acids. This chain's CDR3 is CATSDRDGTKVDEQFF. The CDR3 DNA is TGTGCCACCAGTGATAGGGATGGGACTAAGGTAGATGAGCAGTTCTTC.

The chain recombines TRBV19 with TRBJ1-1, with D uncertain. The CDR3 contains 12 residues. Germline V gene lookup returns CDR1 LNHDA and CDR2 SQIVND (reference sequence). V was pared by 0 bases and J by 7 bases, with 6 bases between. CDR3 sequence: CASSIDRSEAFF. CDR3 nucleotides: TGTGCCAGTAGTATAGATCGTAGTGAAGCTTTCTTT.

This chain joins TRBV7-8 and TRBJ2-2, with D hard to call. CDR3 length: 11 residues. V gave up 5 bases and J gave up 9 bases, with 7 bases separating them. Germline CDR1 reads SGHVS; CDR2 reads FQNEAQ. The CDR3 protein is CASSPARELFF. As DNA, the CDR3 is TGTGCCAGCAGCCCAGCTCGGGAGCTGTTTTTT.

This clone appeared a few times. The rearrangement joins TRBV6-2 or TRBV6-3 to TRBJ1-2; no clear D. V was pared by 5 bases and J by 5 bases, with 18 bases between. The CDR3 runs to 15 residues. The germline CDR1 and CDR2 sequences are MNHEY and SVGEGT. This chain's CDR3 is CASSPLHTNSYGYTF. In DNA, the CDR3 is TGTGCCAGCAGTCCACTGCACACAAACAGTTATGGCTACACCTTC.

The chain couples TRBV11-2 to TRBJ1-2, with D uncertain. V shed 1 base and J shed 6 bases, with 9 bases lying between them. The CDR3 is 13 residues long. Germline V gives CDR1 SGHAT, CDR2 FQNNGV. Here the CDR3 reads CASSLGSVDGYTF. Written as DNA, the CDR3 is TGTGCCAGCAGCTTAGGCTCGGTGGATGGCTACACCTTC.

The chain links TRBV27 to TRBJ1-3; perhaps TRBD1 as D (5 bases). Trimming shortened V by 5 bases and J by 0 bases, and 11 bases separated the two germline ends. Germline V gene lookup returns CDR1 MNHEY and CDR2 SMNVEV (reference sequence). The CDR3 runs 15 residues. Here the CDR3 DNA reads TGTGCCAGCAGTGCGCGGGGGAGCTCTGGAAACACCATATATTTT. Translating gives CASSARGSSGNTIYF.

The CDR3 here is CASSFEAYEQYF. The CDR3 DNA reads TGTGCCAGCAGCTTCGAAGCGTACGAGCAGTACTTC. The V call is TRBV7-2, the J call TRBJ2-7; D is uncertain. This CDR3 is built from 12 residues. Germline V lookup: CDR1 SGHTA, CDR2 FQGNSA. The ends were cut back, 3 bases at V and 4 bases at J, with 7 bases in the middle.

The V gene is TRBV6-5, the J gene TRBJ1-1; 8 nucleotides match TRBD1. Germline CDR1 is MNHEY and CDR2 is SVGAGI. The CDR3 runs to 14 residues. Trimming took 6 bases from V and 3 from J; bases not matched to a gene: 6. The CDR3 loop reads CASRLPTGDTEAFF. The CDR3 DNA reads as TGTGCCAGCAGGCTACCGACAGGGGACACTGAAGCTTTCTTT.

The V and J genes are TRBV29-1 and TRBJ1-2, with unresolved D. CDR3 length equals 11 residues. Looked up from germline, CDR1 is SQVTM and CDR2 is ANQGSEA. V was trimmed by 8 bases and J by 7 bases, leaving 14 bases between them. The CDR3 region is CSTRLGRGYTF. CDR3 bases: TGCAGCACCCGTCTAGGTCGTGGCTACACCTTC.

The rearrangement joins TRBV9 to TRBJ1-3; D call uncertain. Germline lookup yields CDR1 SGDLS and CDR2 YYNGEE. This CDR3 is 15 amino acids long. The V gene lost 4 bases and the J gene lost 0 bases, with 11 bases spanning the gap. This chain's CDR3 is CASSYEAVSGNTIYF. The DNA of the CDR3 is TGTGCCAGCAGCTACGAGGCCGTCTCTGGAAACACCATATATTTT.

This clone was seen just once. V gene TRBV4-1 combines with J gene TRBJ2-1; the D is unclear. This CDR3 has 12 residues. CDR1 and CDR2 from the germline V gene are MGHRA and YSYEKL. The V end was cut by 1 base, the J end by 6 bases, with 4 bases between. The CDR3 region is CASSQGRNEQFF. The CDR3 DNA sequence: TGCGCCAGCAGCCAAGGGCGCAATGAGCAGTTCTTC.

The CDR3 is CASSPDSQGEVSPLHF. The CDR3 DNA sequence: TGTGCCAGTAGTCCCGACTCTCAGGGGGAGGTTTCACCCCTCCACTTT. This rearrangement joins TRBV19 to TRBJ1-6; 7 nucleotides match TRBD1. Germline trimming cut 5 bases from V and 9 bases from J; bases unmatched to any gene: 13. CDR1 is LNHDA and CDR2 is SQIVND in the germline V gene (reference sequence). The CDR3 consists of 16 residues.

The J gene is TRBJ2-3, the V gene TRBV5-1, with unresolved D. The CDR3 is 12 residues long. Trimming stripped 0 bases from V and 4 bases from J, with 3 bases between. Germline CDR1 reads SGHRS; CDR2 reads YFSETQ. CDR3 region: CASSLEADTQYF. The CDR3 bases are TGCGCCAGCAGCTTGGAGGCAGATACGCAGTATTTT.

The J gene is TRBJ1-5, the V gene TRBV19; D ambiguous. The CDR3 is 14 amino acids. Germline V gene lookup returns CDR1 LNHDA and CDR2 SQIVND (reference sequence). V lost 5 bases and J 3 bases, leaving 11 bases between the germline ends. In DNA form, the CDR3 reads TGTGCCAGTAGTTTACGGGGTACCAATCAGCCCCAGCATTTT. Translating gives CASSLRGTNQPQHF.

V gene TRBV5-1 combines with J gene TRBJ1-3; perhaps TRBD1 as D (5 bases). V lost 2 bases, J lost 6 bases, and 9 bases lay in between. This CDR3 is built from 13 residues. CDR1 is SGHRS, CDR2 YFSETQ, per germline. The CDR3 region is CASSFGTENTIYF. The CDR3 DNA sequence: TGCGCCAGCAGCTTCGGGACGGAAAACACCATATATTTT.

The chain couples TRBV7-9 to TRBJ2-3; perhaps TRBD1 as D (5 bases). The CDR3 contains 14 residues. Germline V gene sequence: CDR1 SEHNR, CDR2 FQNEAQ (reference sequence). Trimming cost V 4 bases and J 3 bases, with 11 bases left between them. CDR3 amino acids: CASSSIRGTDTQYF. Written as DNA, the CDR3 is TGTGCCAGCAGCTCTATAAGGGGTACAGATACGCAGTATTTT.